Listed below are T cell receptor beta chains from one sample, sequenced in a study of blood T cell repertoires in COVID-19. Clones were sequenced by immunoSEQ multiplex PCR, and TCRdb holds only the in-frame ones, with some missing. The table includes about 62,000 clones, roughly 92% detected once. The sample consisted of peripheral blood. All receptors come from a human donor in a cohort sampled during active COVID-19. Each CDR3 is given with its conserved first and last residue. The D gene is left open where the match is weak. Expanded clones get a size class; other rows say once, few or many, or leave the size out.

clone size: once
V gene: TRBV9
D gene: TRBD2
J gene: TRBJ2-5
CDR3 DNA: TGTGCCAGCAGCGCGCTAGCGGGCCCCGACGGGGAGACCCAGTACTTC
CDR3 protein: CASSALAGPDGETQYF

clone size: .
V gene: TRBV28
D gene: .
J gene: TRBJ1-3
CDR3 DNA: TGTGCCAGCAGGCGGGGGACTCTCGGAAACACCATATATTTT
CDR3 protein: CASRRGTLGNTIYF

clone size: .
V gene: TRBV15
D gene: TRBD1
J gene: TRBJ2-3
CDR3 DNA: TGTGCCACCAGCAGAAGCCAGGGACAGGGGTTGGGAGATACGCAGTATTTT
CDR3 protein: CATSRSQGQGLGDTQYF

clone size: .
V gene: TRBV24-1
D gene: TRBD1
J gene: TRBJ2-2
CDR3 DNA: TGTGCCACCAGTGCCCCGGGACAGTCGAACACCGGGGAGCTGTTTTTT
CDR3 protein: CATSAPGQSNTGELFF

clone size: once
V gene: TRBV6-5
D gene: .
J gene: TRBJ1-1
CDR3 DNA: TGTGCCAGTGACAGGCCTAATGCTGAAGCTTTCTTT
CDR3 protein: CASDRPNAEAFF

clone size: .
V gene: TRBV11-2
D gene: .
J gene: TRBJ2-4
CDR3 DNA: TGTGCCAGCGCCGGAGGGGCAGCCAAAAACATTCAGTACTTC
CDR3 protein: CASAGGAAKNIQYF

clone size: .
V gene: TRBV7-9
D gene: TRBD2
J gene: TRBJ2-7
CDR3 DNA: TGTGCCAGCAGCTTAATCCGCGGGGGCTACGAGCAGTACTTC
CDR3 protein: CASSLIRGGYEQYF

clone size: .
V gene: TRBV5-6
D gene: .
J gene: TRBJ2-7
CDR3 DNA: TGTGCCAGCAGACAACGGGGTGTGAGGGCCTACGAGCAGTACTTC
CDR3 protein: CASRQRGVRAYEQYF

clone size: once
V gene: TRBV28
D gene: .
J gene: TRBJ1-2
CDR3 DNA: TGTGCCAGCAGAACCCCGGGGCGGGGATCTAACTATGGCTACACCTTC
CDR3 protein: CASRTPGRGSNYGYTF

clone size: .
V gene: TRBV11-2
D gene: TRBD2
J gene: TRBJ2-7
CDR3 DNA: TGTGCCAGCAGCCCGTCGACGGGGGGGTTCCACGAGCAGTACTTC
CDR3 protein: CASSPSTGGFHEQYF

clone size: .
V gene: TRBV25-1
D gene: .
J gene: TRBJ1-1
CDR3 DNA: TGTGCCAGCAGTGAATGGGGCTCTGAAGCTTTCTTT
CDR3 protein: CASSEWGSEAFF

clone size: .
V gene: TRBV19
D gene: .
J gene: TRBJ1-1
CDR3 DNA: TGTGCCAGTCAACTCCGCGTTGGGGGCCCTGAGAACACTGAAGCTTTCTTT
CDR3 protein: CASQLRVGGPENTEAFF

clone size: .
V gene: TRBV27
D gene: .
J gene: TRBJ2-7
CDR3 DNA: TGTGCCAGCAGTACCTTGACAAGGCAGTACTTC
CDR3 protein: CASSTLTRQYF

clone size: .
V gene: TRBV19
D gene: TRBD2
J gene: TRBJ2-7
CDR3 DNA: TGTGCCAGTAGCTTAGCGGGAGCTTATTACGAGCAGTACTTC
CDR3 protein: CASSLAGAYYEQYF

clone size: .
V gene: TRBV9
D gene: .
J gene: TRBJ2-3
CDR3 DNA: TGTGCCAGCAGCGTAGTTCTAGCTGGGGTGGATACGCAGTATTTT
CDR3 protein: CASSVVLAGVDTQYF

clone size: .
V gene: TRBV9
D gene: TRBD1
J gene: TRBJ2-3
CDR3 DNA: TGTGCCAGCAGCGTAAAAGGACAGGGAACAGATACGCAGTATTTT
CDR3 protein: CASSVKGQGTDTQYF

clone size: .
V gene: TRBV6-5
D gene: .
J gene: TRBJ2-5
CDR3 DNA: TGTGCCAGCAGCCCCCCGGGACTCCACCAAGAGACCCAGTACTTC
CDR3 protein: CASSPPGLHQETQYF

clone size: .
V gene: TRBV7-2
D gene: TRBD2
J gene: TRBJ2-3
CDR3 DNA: TGTGCCAGCAGCTTAGGGCGGACTAGGGGCACAGATACGCAGTATTTT
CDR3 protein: CASSLGRTRGTDTQYF

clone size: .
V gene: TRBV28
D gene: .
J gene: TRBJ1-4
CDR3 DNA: TGTGCCAGCACCCAGCAACAGGGTGGTGAAAAACTGTTTTTT
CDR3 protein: CASTQQQGGEKLFF

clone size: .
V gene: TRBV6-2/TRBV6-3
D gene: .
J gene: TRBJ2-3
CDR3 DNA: TGTGCCAGCAGTTATGGCCCGGATACGCAGTATTTT
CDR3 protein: CASSYGPDTQYF

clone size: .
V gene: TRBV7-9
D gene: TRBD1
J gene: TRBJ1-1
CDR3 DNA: TGTGCCAGCAGCCCGAGCAGGGGGCGCGACACTGAAGCTTTCTTT
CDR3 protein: CASSPSRGRDTEAFF

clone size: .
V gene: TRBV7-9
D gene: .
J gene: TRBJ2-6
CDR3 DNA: TGTGCCAGCAGCTTTTTACTCTCTGGGGCCAACGTCCTGACTTTC
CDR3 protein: CASSFLLSGANVLTF

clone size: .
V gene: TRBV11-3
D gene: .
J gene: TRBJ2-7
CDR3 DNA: .
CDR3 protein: CASSFGAGHAYEQYF

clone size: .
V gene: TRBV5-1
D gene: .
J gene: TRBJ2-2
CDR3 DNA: TGCGCCAGCAGCTTGGGTGACAGGATAACCGGGGAGCTGTTTTTT
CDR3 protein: CASSLGDRITGELFF

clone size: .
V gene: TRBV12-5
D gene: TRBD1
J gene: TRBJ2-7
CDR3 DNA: TGTGCTAGTGGTTCGAGACAACAGGGGTCGAATGAGCAGTACTTC
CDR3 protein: CASGSRQQGSNEQYF

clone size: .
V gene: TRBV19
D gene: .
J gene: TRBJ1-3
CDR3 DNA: TGTGCCAGTAGAATCCGGGAGGCTTCCTCTGGAAACACCATATATTTT
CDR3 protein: CASRIREASSGNTIYF

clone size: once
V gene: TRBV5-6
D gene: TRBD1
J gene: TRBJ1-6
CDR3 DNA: TGTGCCAGCAGGCACAGGGGACTCAATTCACCCCTCCACTTT
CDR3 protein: CASRHRGLNSPLHF

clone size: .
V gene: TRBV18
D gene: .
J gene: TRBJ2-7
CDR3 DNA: TGTGCCAGCTCGACGGGACTCCCGGACGAGCAGTACTTC
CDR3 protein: CASSTGLPDEQYF

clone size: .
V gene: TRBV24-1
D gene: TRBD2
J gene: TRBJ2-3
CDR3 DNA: TGTGCCACCAGTGATCCGGGGAGGGCAGATACGCAGTATTTT
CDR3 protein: CATSDPGRADTQYF

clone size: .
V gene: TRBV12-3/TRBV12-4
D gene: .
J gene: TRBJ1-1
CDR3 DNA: TGTGCCAGCAGTTATACAGCCACTGAAGCTTTCTTT
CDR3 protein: CASSYTATEAFF

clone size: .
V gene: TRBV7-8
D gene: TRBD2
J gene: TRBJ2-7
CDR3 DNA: TGTGCCAGCAGCTCATGGACTAGCGGGGGAGGCGAGCAGTACTTC
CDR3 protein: CASSSWTSGGGEQYF

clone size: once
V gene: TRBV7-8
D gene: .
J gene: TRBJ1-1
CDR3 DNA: TGTGCCAGCAGCTTAGACATACCGAACACTGAAGCTTTCTTT
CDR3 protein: CASSLDIPNTEAFF

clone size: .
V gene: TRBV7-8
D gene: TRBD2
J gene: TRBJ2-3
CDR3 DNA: TGTGCCAGCAGCTTAGCGGGAGGGGAGTGGTATACGCAGTATTTT
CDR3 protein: CASSLAGGEWYTQYF

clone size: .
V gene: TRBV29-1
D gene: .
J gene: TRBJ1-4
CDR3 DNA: TGCAGTGCTATCCAGGGCGAGGAAAAACTGTTTTTT
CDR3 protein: CSAIQGEEKLFF

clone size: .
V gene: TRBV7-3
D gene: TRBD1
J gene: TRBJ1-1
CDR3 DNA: TGTGCCAGCAGCCCGGGACAGGGAAACACTGAAGCTTTCTTT
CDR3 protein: CASSPGQGNTEAFF

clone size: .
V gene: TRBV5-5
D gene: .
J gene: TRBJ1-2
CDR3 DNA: TGTGCCAGCAGCCCGTCGGGGGACTATGGCTACACCTTC
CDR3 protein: CASSPSGDYGYTF

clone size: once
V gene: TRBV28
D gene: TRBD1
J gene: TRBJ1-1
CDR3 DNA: TGTGCCAGCAGACTATTACAGGGGGGCTTCGAAGCTTTCTTT
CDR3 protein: CASRLLQGGFEAFF

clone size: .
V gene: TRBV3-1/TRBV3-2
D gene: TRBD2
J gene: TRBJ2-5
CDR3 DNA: TGTGCCAGCAGCCAAGATTTCGGAGCGGGGGCGCTCCAAGAGACCCAGTACTTC
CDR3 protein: CASSQDFGAGALQETQYF

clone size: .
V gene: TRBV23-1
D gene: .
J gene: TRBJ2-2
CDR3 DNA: TGCGCCAGCAGTCAATCTATTTGGCGGGTGGGGACCGGGGAGCTGTTTTTT
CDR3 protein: CASSQSIWRVGTGELFF

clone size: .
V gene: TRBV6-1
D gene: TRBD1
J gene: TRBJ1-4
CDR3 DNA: TGTGCCAGCAGTGAAATGGACAGGGTTCCGTATATAGCAACTAATGAAAAACTGTTTTTT
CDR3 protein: CASSEMDRVPYIATNEKLFF

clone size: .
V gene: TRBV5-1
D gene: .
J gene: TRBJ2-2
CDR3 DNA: TGCGCCAGCAGCTTGTCGGGGGAGACCGGGGAGCTGTTTTTT
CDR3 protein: CASSLSGETGELFF

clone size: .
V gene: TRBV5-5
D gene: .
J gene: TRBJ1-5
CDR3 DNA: TGTGCCAGCAGCTTGGGGGGCTTAGGCAATCAGCCCCAGCATTTT
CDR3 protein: CASSLGGLGNQPQHF

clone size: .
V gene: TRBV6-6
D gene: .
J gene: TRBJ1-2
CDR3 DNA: TGTGCCAGCAGTTACGAGGGGGTCACCTTC
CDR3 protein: CASSYEGVTF

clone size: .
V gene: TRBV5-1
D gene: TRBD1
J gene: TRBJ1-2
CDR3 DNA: TGCGCCAGCAGCTCAGCAGGGGGCACATATGGCTACACCTTC
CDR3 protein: CASSSAGGTYGYTF

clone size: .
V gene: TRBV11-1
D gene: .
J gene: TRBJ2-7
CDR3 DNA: TGTGCCAGCAGCTTAGCGTTCGCGTCCGTATACGAGCAGTACTTC
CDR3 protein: CASSLAFASVYEQYF

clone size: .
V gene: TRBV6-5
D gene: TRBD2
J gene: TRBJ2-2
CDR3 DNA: TGTGCCGGACGACTAGCGGGAGCGGCCGGGGAGCTGTTTTTT
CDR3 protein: CAGRLAGAAGELFF

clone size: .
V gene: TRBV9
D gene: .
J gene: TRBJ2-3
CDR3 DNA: TGTGCCAGCAGCGTAGAGGGGTATACGCAGTATTTT
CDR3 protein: CASSVEGYTQYF

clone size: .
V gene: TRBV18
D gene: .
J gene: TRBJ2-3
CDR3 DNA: TGTGCCAGCTCACTGTTGGCTACGCAGTATTTT
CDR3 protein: CASSLLATQYF

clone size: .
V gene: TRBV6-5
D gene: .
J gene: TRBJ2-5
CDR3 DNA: TGTGCCACGGGGGGCTTGGAAGAGACCCAGTACTTC
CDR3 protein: CATGGLEETQYF

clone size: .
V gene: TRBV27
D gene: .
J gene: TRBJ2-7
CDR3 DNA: TGTGCCAGCAGTCTTTCACCAGCCTACGAGCAGTACTTC
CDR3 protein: CASSLSPAYEQYF

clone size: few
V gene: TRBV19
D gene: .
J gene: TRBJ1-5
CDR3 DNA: TGTGCCAGTAGTGACAGGAACAATCAGCCCCAGCATTTT
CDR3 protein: CASSDRNNQPQHF

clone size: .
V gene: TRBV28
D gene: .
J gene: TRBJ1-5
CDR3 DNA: TGTGCCAGCAGTTTGCGGAGAATTAGCAATCAGCCCCAGCATTTT
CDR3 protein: CASSLRRISNQPQHF

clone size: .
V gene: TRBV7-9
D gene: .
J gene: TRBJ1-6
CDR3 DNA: TGTGCCAGCAGCTACAGTGGGGGCCAGCCCTCACCCCTCCACTTT
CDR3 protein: CASSYSGGQPSPLHF

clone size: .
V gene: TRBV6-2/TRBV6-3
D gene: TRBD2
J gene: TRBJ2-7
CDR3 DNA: TGTGCCAGCAGTACAAGCGGGACTCCCTACGAGCAGTACTTC
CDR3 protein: CASSTSGTPYEQYF

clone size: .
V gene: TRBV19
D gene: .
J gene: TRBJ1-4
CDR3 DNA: TGTGCCAGTAGTTCCCGACAGGACCATGAAAAACTGTTTTTT
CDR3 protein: CASSSRQDHEKLFF

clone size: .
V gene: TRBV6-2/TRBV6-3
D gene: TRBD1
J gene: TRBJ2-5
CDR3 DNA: TGTGCCAGCAGTTACTCGATCGGGACAGGGGTTTGGGAGACCCAGTACTTC
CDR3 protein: CASSYSIGTGVWETQYF